One and the same sample provided the 8 T cell receptor beta chains below, sequenced in a study of beta chain features in type 1 diabetes. Sequenced material consisted of expressed TCRB transcripts (all of the isolated RNA was reverse transcribed). Only in-frame clones appear in the TCRdb table, and some are missing; sequencing was by immunoSEQ multiplex PCR. The table lists roughly 130,000 clones, 7% to 10% of them singletons. Material for sequencing was central memory CD4+ T cells from blood. These receptors were collected from a man younger than 30 in good health.

This clone was counted a few times. V usage is TRBV11-2 and J usage is TRBJ2-1, with D hard to call. CDR1 SGHAT and CDR2 FQNNGV come from the germline V gene. The CDR3 runs to 12 residues. V was trimmed by 5 bases and J by 9 bases, leaving 11 bases between them. The CDR3 nucleotides are TGTGCCAGCAGCCCGGCCAGAGGTGAGCAGTTCTTC. This translates into CASSPARGEQFF.

This clone was detected only a few times. The genes are TRBV6-5 and TRBJ2-5, with D perhaps TRBD1 (6 bases). The V and J ends lost 5 bases and 3 bases respectively, with 13 bases between them. Germline V gene sequence: CDR1 MNHEY, CDR2 SVGAGI. The CDR3 has 14 residues. The CDR3 nucleotides read TGTGCCAGCAGTACTTGGGGGCAAGAAGAGACCCAGTACTTC. It yields the protein CASSTWGQEETQYF.

This clone was seen only a few times. The chain joins TRBV9 to TRBJ2-3; 14 bases fit TRBD2. The CDR3 covers 18 residues. The germline gives CDR1 SGDLS, CDR2 YYNGEE. Losses at the gene ends were 4 bases for V and 0 bases for J; bases not matched to a gene: 7. The CDR3 nucleotides are TGTGCCAGCAGCCTCGGGACTAGCGGGGGAACTAGCACAGATACGCAGTATTTT. Translated: CASSLGTSGGTSTDTQYF. The full variable domain, in which reference TRBV9 and TRBJ2-3 provide the parts outside the CDR3, is DSGVTQTPKHLITATGQRVTLRCSPRSGDLSVYWYQQSLDQGLQFLIQYYNGEERAKGNILERFSAQQFPDLHSELNLSSLELGDSALYFCASSLGTSGGTSTDTQYFGPGTRLTVL.

This clone was counted only a few times. The rearrangement joins TRBV19 to TRBJ2-1; D perhaps matches TRBD1 (6 bases). The CDR3 contains 14 residues. V was shortened by 0 bases and J by 8 bases, with 11 bases between the two germline ends. The V gene's germline CDR1 is LNHDA and CDR2 SQIVND (reference sequence). DNA for the CDR3: TGTGCCAGTAGTATAGACAGGGGTGTGGATGAGCAGTTCTTC. Protein product: CASSIDRGVDEQFF. Using reference TRBV19 and TRBJ2-1 for the parts outside the CDR3, the full variable domain is DGGITQSPKYLFRKEGQNVTLSCEQNLNHDAMYWYRQDPGQGLRLIYYSQIVNDFQKGDIAEGYSVSREKKESFPLTVTSAQKNPTAFYLCASSIDRGVDEQFFGPGTRLTVL.

This clone has a handful of counts. The V call is TRBV29-1, the J call TRBJ2-1, with 11 positions matching TRBD1. The CDR3 consists of 14 residues. Germline V CDR1 and CDR2: SQVTM, ANQGSEA. The CDR3 reads CSSGTGGSLNEQFF. In DNA, the CDR3 is TGCAGTTCGGGGACAGGGGGTTCCCTCAATGAGCAGTTCTTC.

This clone was seen a few times. This sample includes further DNA sequences coding for the same CDR3. V and J are TRBV29-1 and TRBJ1-2, with TRBD1 as a possible D gene (6 bases). Germline V lookup: CDR1 SQVTM, CDR2 ANQGSEA. Deletions cut 6 bases from V and 1 base from J, with 9 bases between. The CDR3 totals 12 residues. This chain's CDR3 is CSVDRDNYGYTF. CDR3 nucleotides: TGCAGCGTGGACAGAGATAACTATGGCTACACCTTC. The entire variable domain, with the rest obtained from reference TRBV29-1 and TRBJ1-2, is as follows: SAVISQKPSRDICQRGTSLTIQCQVDSQVTMMFWYRQQPGQSLTLIATANQGSEATYESGFVIDKFPISRPNLTFSTLTVSNMSPEDSSIYLCSVDRDNYGYTFGSGTRLTVV.

The V and J genes are TRBV15 and TRBJ2-3; D unclear. Deletions cut 9 bases from V and 0 bases from J, with 13 bases between. CDR1 LNHNV and CDR2 YYDKDF come from the germline V gene (reference sequence). CDR3 size: 14 residues. The CDR3 here is CATKTGISTDTQYF. DNA of the CDR3: TGTGCCACTAAAACCGGTATCAGCACAGATACGCAGTATTTT.

This chain joins TRBV27 and TRBJ2-3; TRBD1 matches at 9 bases. Trimming cost V 6 bases and J 3 bases; bases outside gene matches: 10. CDR3 length: 16 residues. The germline gives CDR1 MNHEY, CDR2 SMNVEV (reference sequence). In DNA, the CDR3 is TGTGCCAGCAGAAGGCGGACAGGGGTAGGGACAGATACGCAGTATTTT. Its protein product is CASRRRTGVGTDTQYF.